This passage covers 23 T cell receptor beta chains from one sample sequenced in a study of shared clonotypes between healthy human individuals. The protocol was immunoSEQ multiplex PCR, while the TCRdb copy is restricted to in-frame clones and leaves out a portion. The sample consists of some 2.3 million clones, more than 80% of them appearing once. Sequenced material: naive CD4+ T cells from PBMCs. Described subset: CD45RA+ positively selected. These receptors were collected from a man between 18 and 35 years old in good health. Some clones in this sample may be carry-over from other donors' samples.

The chain employs TRBV27 and TRBJ1-5; 8 positions match TRBD1. With V trimmed by 4 bases and J by 7 bases, 12 bases remained unmatched. The germline gives CDR1 MNHEY, CDR2 SMNVEV (reference sequence). CDR3 length: 16 residues. The CDR3 DNA reads as TGTGCCAGCAGTTCCCGGACAGGGCAGAGGGTCCAGCCCCAGCATTTT. Translating it yields CASSSRTGQRVQPQHF.

The rearrangement uses TRBV9 and TRBJ2-3; 12 bases map to TRBD2. The CDR3 has 18 amino acids. The V gene's germline CDR1 is SGDLS and CDR2 YYNGEE. Trimming cost V 0 bases and J 4 bases; bases outside gene matches: 9. Written as DNA, the CDR3 is TGTGCCAGCAGCGTAGTTACTAGCGGGAGGTTATTGGCAGATACGCAGTATTTT. The encoded protein is CASSVVTSGRLLADTQYF.

The gene calls are TRBV5-5 and TRBJ2-7; 10 bases match TRBD2. Germline V gene data show CDR1 as SGHKS and CDR2 as YYEKEE (reference sequence). The CDR3 totals 16 residues. V lost 0 bases, J lost 11 bases, and 14 bases stayed unmatched. In nucleotides, the CDR3 is TGTGCCAGCAGCTTGGCCGTCGCGTCTAGCGGGAGTAGGGAGTACTTC. It translates to CASSLAVASSGSREYF. Based on the CDR3 plus reference TRBV5-5 and TRBJ2-7, the full variable domain is DAGVTQSPTHLIKTRGQQVTLRCSPISGHKSVSWYQQVLGQGPQFIFQYYEKEERGRGNFPDRFSARQFPNYSSELNVNALLLGDSALYLCASSLAVASSGSREYFGPGTRLTVT.

The rearrangement uses TRBV7-2 and TRBJ1-1; D might be TRBD1 (5 bases). Germline CDR1 SGHTA, CDR2 FQGNSA. V lost 4 bases and J 7 bases, leaving 22 bases between the germline ends. This CDR3 spans 16 amino acids. DNA of the CDR3: TGTGCCAGCAGCTATCAGGGTAGCCCCGGCTTCGGTGAAGCTTTCTTT. Amino acid sequence: CASSYQGSPGFGEAFF.

The chain is built from TRBV19 and TRBJ2-1, with D hard to call. CDR1 is LNHDA, CDR2 SQIVND, per germline (reference sequence). V lost 8 bases, J lost 8 bases, and 19 bases lay in between. The CDR3 runs to 14 residues. The CDR3 loop reads CASAKDPLRHEQFF. The CDR3 region has the DNA TGTGCCAGTGCTAAGGACCCTTTGCGTCATGAGCAGTTCTTC.

This rearrangement joins TRBV7-3 to TRBJ2-6; D could derive from TRBD1 or TRBD2 (6 bases each). The V gene's germline CDR1 is SGHTA and CDR2 FQGTGA. V shed 6 bases and J shed 4 bases, with 13 bases lying between them. The CDR3 has 15 amino acids. The CDR3 region has the DNA TGTGCCAGCAGACCGGGGGCACCCGGGGCCAACGTCCTGACTTTC. Protein product: CASRPGAPGANVLTF. Variable domain in full (rest from reference TRBV7-3 and TRBJ2-6): GAGVSQTPSNKVTEKGKYVELRCDPISGHTALYWYRQSLGQGPEFLIYFQGTGAADDSGLPNDRFFAVRPEGSVSTLKIQRTERGDSAVYLCASRPGAPGANVLTFGAGSRLTVL.

The rearrangement uses TRBV10-2 and TRBJ2-2; D unresolved. V was shortened by 4 bases and J by 5 bases, with 8 bases between the two germline ends. The CDR3 extends over 13 amino acids. Germline V gene sequence: CDR1 WSHSY, CDR2 SAAADI. The DNA for the CDR3 is TGCGCCAGCAGTGGCCGGTCAACCGGGGAGCTGTTTTTT. It codes for CASSGRSTGELFF.

In DNA form, the CDR3 reads TGTGCCAGCATTCGTGGCCCAATTCGAATTGGTGGGGGCTACACCTTC. This sequence encodes CASIRGPIRIGGGYTF. The chain uses TRBV9 and TRBJ1-2; no reliable D call. Germline V lookup: CDR1 SGDLS, CDR2 YYNGEE. The V end lost 6 bases, the J end lost 8 bases, and 26 bases lay between the germline ends. This CDR3 comprises 16 residues.

The V and J genes are TRBV7-2 and TRBJ2-1; D may be TRBD1 or TRBD2 (5 bases each). The CDR3 totals 13 residues. Trimming pared 7 bases from V and 7 bases from J, leaving 14 bases between. The germline gives CDR1 SGHTA, CDR2 FQGNSA. CDR3 bases: TGTGCCAGCACCGCCAACTGGGGGAATGAGCAGTTCTTC. Amino acids: CASTANWGNEQFF.

This chain joins TRBV11-1 and TRBJ2-6; 8 bases are shared with TRBD2. CDR3 size: 19 residues. CDR1 and CDR2 (germline): SGHAT, FQDESV (reference sequence). Trimming cost V 5 bases and J 1 base; bases outside gene matches: 13. This CDR3 reads CASSPLFERERSGANVLTF. DNA of the CDR3: TGTGCCAGCAGCCCATTGTTCGAGCGGGAGAGGTCTGGGGCCAACGTCCTGACTTTC.

Note on this clone: Other DNA sequences in this specimen translate into the identical CDR3. This chain uses TRBV9 with TRBJ1-1; weak D call: TRBD1 (5 bases). The CDR3 has 14 residues. Germline values: CDR1 SGDLS, CDR2 YYNGEE. With 0 bases removed from V and 2 bases from J, the gap between germline ends came to 8 bases. Here the CDR3 DNA reads TGTGCCAGCAGCGTAGGCCAGGGAAACACTGAAGCTTTCTTT. Its protein is CASSVGQGNTEAFF.

The chain carries TRBV5-1 and TRBJ2-7, with TRBD2 identical over 12 bases. Germline loops: CDR1 SGHRS, CDR2 YFSETQ. Trimming took 2 bases from V and 5 from J; bases not matched to a gene: 14. The CDR3 is 18 residues long. CDR3 bases: TGCGCCAGCAGCTTCGGCACTAGCGGGAGGTATGGGACTGACGAGCAGTACTTC. Encoded protein: CASSFGTSGRYGTDEQYF.

This clone has a single count. J is TRBJ2-1 and V is TRBV10-3; no clear D gene. Trimming removed 3 bases at V and 3 bases at J, with 12 bases between. CDR3 length: 15 residues. Germline V gene data show CDR1 as ENHRY and CDR2 as SYGVKD. The CDR3 DNA reads as TGTGCCATCAGTGATCAGACCCCCGGCTACAATGAGCAGTTCTTC. Protein: CAISDQTPGYNEQFF.

This rearrangement joins TRBV9 to TRBJ2-1, with 8 bases lining up with TRBD2. This CDR3 is 16 amino acids long. Germline CDR1 and CDR2: SGDLS and YYNGEE. Unmatched junction bases numbered 10, after V lost 0 bases and J lost 8 bases. The DNA for the CDR3 is TGTGCCAGCAGCGTAGGCCCGGGAGGGCCGGTAGATGAGCAGTTCTTC. It yields the protein CASSVGPGGPVDEQFF.

The chain employs TRBV19 and TRBJ2-2; D remains unclear. From germline, CDR1 is LNHDA and CDR2 SQIVND (reference sequence). V gave up 4 bases and J gave up 3 bases, with 9 bases separating them. The CDR3 covers 14 residues. CDR3 in DNA: TGTGCCAGTAGTACTGTTCCTCACACCGGGGAGCTGTTTTTT. Translation gives CASSTVPHTGELFF.

The chain couples TRBV5-1 to TRBJ2-7; 7 nucleotides line up with TRBD1. The V and J ends lost 3 bases and 0 bases, in that order; junction bases with no gene match: 6. Per the germline V gene, CDR1 is SGHRS and CDR2 is YFSETQ. This CDR3 is built from 15 residues. The CDR3 here is CASSSGTVFSYEQYF. CDR3 coding DNA: TGCGCCAGCAGCTCCGGGACAGTTTTCTCCTACGAGCAGTACTTC.

CDR3 amino acids: CASSVGGSRAGELFF. The CDR3, as DNA: TGTGCCAGCAGTGTGGGAGGGAGCAGGGCCGGGGAGCTGTTTTTT. The rearrangement uses TRBV2 and TRBJ2-2; TRBD2 matches at 7 bases. J was trimmed by 6 bases and V by 4 bases; bases with no gene match: 8. Germline values: CDR1 SNHLY, CDR2 FYNNEI. The CDR3 has 15 residues.

The V and J genes are TRBV4-3 and TRBJ1-2, with 8 bases aligning to TRBD1. The trim removed 2 bases at V and 6 bases at J, leaving 17 bases unmatched. Germline CDR1 reads LGHNA; CDR2 reads YSLEER. The CDR3 sequence is 18 residues long. The DNA of the CDR3 is TGCGCCAGCAGCCAACCCCAGGGACAGGCGCGAAATCTCAATGGCTACACCTTC. It translates to CASSQPQGQARNLNGYTF.

V usage is TRBV18 and J usage is TRBJ2-7; 10 bases map to TRBD1. Germline-derived CDR1 and CDR2 are KGHSH and LQKENI. CDR3 length equals 14 residues. Trimming took 3 bases from V and 5 from J; bases not matched to a gene: 4. CDR3 loop: CASSPGTGEHEQYF. The CDR3 nucleotides are TGTGCCAGCTCACCCGGGACAGGGGAGCACGAGCAGTACTTC.

This chain links TRBV30 with TRBJ2-1; no clear D gene. Germline assignment: CDR1 GTSNPN and CDR2 SVGIG (reference sequence). The V and J ends lost 0 bases and 4 bases respectively, with 7 bases between them. This CDR3 has 13 residues. Written as DNA, the CDR3 is TGTGCCTGGAGTGTAAACCGATACAATGAGCAGTTCTTC. Translation gives CAWSVNRYNEQFF.

The chain couples TRBV29-1 to TRBJ2-7; 7 nucleotides agree with TRBD2. The germline gives CDR1 SQVTM, CDR2 ANQGSEA. V gave up 7 bases and J gave up 2 bases; unmatched junction bases: 14. The CDR3 sequence is 15 residues long. The CDR3 loop reads CSGASVGRGAYEQYF. The CDR3 DNA follows: TGCAGCGGAGCTAGCGTTGGGAGGGGTGCCTACGAGCAGTACTTC.

The chain employs TRBV29-1 and TRBJ1-2; 10 nucleotides line up with TRBD1. CDR3 length: 15 residues. J gave up 1 base and V 7 bases, and 9 bases lay outside the gene matches. Germline lookup yields CDR1 SQVTM and CDR2 ANQGSEA. CDR3 sequence: CSAGQGVWDNYGYTF. The CDR3 region has the DNA TGCAGCGCCGGACAGGGGGTGTGGGATAACTATGGCTACACCTTC.

The rearrangement uses TRBV29-1 and TRBJ2-1, with D unclear. Between the trimmed V and J ends, which lost 4 bases and 3 bases, there was a span of 10 bases. Germline V gene lookup returns CDR1 SQVTM and CDR2 ANQGSEA. The CDR3 consists of 13 residues. The CDR3: CSVARTNYNEQFF. CDR3 in DNA: TGCAGCGTTGCCAGGACCAACTACAATGAGCAGTTCTTC.